The 3 T cell receptor beta chains below were found in one sample sequenced in a study of cytomegalovirus exposure and HLA in healthy donors. The PCR contained 60 Vbeta and 13 Jbeta primers. Some clones are missing from TCRdb's copy, which holds only in-frame ones; the method was immunoSEQ multiplex PCR. The sample has more than 150,000 clones, more than 75% seen once. Sequencing was done on a sample of PBMCs. The receptors shown here come from a woman aged 18-35 years in good health and CMV-seronegative.

The CDR3 DNA reads as TGCGCCAGCTCCTCTGGCAGTGCCCTCCAAGAGACCCAGTACTTC. Its protein product is CASSSGSALQETQYF. The chain combines TRBV5-1 with TRBJ2-5; D is undetermined. This CDR3 is built from 15 residues. Between the trimmed V and J ends, which lost 7 bases and 1 base, there was a span of 17 bases. CDR1 SGHRS and CDR2 YFSETQ come from the germline V gene. Full variable domain (rest looked up from reference TRBV5-1 and TRBJ2-5): KAGVTQTPRYLIKTRGQQVTLSCSPISGHRSVSWYQQTPGQGLQFLFEYFSETQRNKGNFPGRFSGRQFSNSRSEMNVSTLELGDSALYLCASSSGSALQETQYFGPGTRLLVL.

The gene calls are TRBV5-1 and TRBJ2-5, with D possibly being TRBD1 (5 bases). V lost 2 bases and J 1 base, leaving 15 bases between the germline ends. This CDR3 is 16 amino acids long. The V gene's germline CDR1 is SGHRS and CDR2 YFSETQ. The CDR3 coding sequence is TGCGCCAGCAGCTTATGGGGCAGGGCGTTCCAAGAGACCCAGTACTTC. This sequence encodes CASSLWGRAFQETQYF.

This chain joins TRBV7-2 and TRBJ1-3; D not resolved. CDR3 length: 14 amino acids. Germline CDR1 SGHTA, CDR2 FQGNSA. V lost 6 bases and J 0 bases, leaving 9 bases between the germline ends. CDR3: CASRRVNSGNTIYF. The CDR3 DNA is TGTGCCAGCAGGAGGGTCAACTCTGGAAACACCATATATTTT.